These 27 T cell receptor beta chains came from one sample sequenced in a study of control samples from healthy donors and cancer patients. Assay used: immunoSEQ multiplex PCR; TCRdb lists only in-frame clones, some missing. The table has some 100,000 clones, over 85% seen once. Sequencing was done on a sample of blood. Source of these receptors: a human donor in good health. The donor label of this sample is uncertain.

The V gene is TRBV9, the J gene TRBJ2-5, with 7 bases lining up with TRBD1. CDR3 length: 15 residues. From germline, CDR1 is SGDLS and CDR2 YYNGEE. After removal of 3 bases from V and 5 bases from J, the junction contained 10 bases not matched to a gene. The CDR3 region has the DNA TGTGCCAGCAGCGGGAGACAGGGTCTGTTGGAGACCCAGTACTTC. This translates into CASSGRQGLLETQYF.

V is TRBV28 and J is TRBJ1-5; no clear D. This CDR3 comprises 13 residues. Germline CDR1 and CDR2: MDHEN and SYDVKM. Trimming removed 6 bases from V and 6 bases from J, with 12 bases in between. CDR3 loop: CASSPNIRQPQHF. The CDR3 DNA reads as TGTGCCAGCAGCCCAAATATTCGTCAGCCCCAGCATTTT.

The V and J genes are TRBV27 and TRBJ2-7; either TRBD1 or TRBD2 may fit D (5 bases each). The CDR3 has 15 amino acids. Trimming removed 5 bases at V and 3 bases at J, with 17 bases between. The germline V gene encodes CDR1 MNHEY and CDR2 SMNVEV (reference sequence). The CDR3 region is CASSPDPGRFYEQYF. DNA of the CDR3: TGTGCCAGCAGTCCCGACCCAGGGAGATTCTACGAGCAGTACTTC.

This CDR3 is CASSFIGTGYGYTF. CDR3 nucleotides: TGTGCCAGCAGTTTCATAGGGACAGGGTATGGCTACACCTTC. The chain links TRBV27 to TRBJ1-2, with TRBD1 identical over 9 bases. The V gene's germline CDR1 is MNHEY and CDR2 SMNVEV (reference sequence). V was pared by 3 bases and J by 5 bases, with 4 bases of the junction left unmatched. This CDR3 has 14 amino acids.

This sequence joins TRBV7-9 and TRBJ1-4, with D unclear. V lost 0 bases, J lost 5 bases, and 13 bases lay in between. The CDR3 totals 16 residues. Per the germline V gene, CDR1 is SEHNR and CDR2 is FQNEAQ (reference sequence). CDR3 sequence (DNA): TGTGCCAGCAGCTTAGCGTCGAGGACCCGAAATGAAAAACTGTTTTTT. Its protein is CASSLASRTRNEKLFF.

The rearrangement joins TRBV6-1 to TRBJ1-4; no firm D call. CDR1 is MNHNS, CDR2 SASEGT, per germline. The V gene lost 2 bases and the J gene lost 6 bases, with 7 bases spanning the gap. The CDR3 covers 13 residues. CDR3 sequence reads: CASSEYEDEKLFF. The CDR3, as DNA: TGTGCCAGCAGTGAATATGAGGATGAAAAACTGTTTTTT.

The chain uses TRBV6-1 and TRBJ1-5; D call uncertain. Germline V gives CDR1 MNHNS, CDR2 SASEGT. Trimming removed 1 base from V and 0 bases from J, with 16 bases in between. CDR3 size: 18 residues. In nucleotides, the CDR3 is TGTGCCAGCAGTGAAGAAGCCCAACAGACTTATAGCAATCAGCCCCAGCATTTT. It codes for CASSEEAQQTYSNQPQHF.

The CDR3 DNA follows: TGTGCCAGCAGTGAACTCTACGGCGGGGGAGTCCAAGAGACCCAGTACTTC. Its translation: CASSELYGGGVQETQYF. The chain links TRBV25-1 to TRBJ2-5; TRBD2 matches 7 bases. Per germline, CDR1 MGHDK and CDR2 SYGVNS. The CDR3 has 17 amino acids. The J segment lost 1 base and the V segment lost 2 bases, leaving 10 bases of the junction unmatched.

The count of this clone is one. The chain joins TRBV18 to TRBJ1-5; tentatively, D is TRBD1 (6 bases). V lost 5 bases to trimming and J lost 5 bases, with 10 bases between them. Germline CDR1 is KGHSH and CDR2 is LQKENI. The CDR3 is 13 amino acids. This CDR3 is CASSLGADQPQHF. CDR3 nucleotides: TGTGCCAGCTCATTGGGGGCGGATCAGCCCCAGCATTTT.

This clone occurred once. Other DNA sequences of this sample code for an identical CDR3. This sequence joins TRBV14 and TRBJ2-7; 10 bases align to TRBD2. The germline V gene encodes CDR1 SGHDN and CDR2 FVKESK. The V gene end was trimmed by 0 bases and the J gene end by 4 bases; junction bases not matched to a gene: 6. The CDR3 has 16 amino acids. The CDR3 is CASSQDLVTSGYEQYF. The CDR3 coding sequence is TGTGCCAGCAGCCAAGATCTGGTGACTAGCGGGTACGAGCAGTACTTC.

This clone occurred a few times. CDR3 in DNA: TGTGCCAGCAGCTTTGGGGCCCAGTACTTC. This gives the protein CASSFGAQYF. This chain connects TRBV11-3 to TRBJ2-5; D uncertain. This CDR3 has 10 residues. Germline assignment: CDR1 SGHNT and CDR2 YENEEA. V was pared by 3 bases and J by 9 bases, with 5 bases between.

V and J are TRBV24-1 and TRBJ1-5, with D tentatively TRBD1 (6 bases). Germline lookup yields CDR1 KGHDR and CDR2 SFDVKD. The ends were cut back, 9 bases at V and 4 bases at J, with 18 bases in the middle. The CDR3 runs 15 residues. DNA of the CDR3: TGTGCCACCGGGGGCTTAGGGGGAGGTAATCAGCCCCAGCATTTT. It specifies CATGGLGGGNQPQHF.

CDR3: CAISESGGSYEQYV. For the CDR3, the DNA is TGTGCCATCAGTGAGTCTGGGGGCTCCTACGAGCAGTACGTC. This sequence joins TRBV10-3 and TRBJ2-7; D may match TRBD1 or TRBD2 (5 bases each). CDR3 length: 14 residues. The V end was cut by 0 bases, the J end by 0 bases, with 6 bases between. Germline CDR1 reads ENHRY; CDR2 reads SYGVKD.

The CDR3 coding sequence is TGTGCCAGCACCAAAGCGAACACCGGGGAGCTGTTTTTT. It codes for CASTKANTGELFF. This chain connects TRBV3-1 (or the pseudogene TRBV3-2) to TRBJ2-2; the D is unclear. Germline loops: CDR1 LGHDT, CDR2 YNNKEL (reference sequence). Trimming took off 7 bases at V and 0 bases at J, with 6 bases between the two ends. The CDR3 is made up of 13 amino acids.

The CDR3 bases are TGTGCCAGCACACCCTGGAGTGAAAAACTGTTTTTT. It specifies CASTPWSEKLFF. V usage is TRBV6-4 and J usage is TRBJ1-4; D ambiguous. Germline V gene lookup returns CDR1 MRHNA and CDR2 SNTAGT. The CDR3 sequence is 12 residues long. Trimming took off 7 bases at V and 7 bases at J, with 10 bases between the two ends.

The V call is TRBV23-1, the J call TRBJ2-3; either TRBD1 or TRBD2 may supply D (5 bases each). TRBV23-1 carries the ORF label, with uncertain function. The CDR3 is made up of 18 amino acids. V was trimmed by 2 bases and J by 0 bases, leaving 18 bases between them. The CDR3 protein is CASSQPHGAGKSTDTQYF. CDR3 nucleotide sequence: TGCGCCAGCAGTCAACCTCATGGGGCCGGGAAAAGCACAGATACGCAGTATTTT.

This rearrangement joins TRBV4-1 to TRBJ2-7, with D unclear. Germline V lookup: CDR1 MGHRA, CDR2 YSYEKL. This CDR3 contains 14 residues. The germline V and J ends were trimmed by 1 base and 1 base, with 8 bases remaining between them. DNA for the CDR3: TGCGCCAGCAGCCAAGTGGAACTTTCCTACGAGCAGTACTTC. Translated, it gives CASSQVELSYEQYF.

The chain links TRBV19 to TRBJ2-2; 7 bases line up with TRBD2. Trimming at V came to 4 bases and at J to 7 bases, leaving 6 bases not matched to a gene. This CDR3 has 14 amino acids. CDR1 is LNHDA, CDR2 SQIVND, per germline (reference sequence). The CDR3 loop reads CASSRLADVGELFF. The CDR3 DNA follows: TGTGCCAGTAGTAGGCTAGCGGATGTCGGGGAGCTGTTTTTT.

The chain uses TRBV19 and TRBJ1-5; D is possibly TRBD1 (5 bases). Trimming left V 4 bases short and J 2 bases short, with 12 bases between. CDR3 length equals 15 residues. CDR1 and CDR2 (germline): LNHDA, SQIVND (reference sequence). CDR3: CASSTAGGRNQPQHF. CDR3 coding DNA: TGTGCCAGTAGTACAGCCGGGGGACGCAATCAGCCCCAGCATTTT.

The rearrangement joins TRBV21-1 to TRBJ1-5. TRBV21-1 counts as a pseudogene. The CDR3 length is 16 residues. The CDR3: CANLEREINSVEPQHF. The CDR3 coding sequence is TGTGCCAACCTAGAGAGGGAAATTAACTCGGTGGAGCCCCAGCATTTT.

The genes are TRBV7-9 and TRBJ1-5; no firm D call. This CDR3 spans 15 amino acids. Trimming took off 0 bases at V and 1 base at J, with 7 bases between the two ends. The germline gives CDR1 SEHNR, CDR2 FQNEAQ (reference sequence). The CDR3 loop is CASSLAGPSNQPQHF. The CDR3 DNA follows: TGTGCCAGCAGCTTAGCAGGGCCCAGCAATCAGCCCCAGCATTTT.

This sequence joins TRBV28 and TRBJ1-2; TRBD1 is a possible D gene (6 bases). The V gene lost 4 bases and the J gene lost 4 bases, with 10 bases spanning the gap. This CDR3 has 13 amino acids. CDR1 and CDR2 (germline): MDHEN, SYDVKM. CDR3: CASSSGAPYGYTF. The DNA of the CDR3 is TGTGCCAGCAGTTCAGGGGCCCCCTATGGCTACACCTTC.

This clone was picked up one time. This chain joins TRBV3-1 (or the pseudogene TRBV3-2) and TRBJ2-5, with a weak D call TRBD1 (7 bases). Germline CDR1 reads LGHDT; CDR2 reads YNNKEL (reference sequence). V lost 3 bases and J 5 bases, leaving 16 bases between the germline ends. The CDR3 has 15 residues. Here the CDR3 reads CASSQGTAGGETQYF. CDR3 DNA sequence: TGTGCCAGCAGCCAGGGGACAGCGGGTGGGGAGACCCAGTACTTC.

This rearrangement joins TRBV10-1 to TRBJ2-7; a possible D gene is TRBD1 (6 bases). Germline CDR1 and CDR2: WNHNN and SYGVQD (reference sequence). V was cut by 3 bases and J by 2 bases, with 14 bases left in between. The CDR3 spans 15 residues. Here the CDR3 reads CASSDRGQSPYEQYF. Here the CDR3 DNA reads TGCGCCAGCAGTGACAGGGGACAATCCCCCTACGAGCAGTACTTC.

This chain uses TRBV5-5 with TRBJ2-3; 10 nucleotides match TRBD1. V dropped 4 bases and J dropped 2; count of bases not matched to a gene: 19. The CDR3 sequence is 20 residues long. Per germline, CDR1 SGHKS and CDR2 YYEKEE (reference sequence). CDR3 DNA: TGTGCCAGCAGCAGTTCGACAGGGGGCCTGGGACAATTCCTCACAGATACGCAGTATTTT. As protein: CASSSSTGGLGQFLTDTQYF.

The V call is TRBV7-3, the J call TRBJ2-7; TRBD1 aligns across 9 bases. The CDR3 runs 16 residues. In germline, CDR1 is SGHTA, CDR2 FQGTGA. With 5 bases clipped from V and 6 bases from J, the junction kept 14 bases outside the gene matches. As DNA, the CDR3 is TGTGCCAGCAGCCTCTCAGGGACAGGGATCCGGTCCGAGCAGTACGTC. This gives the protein CASSLSGTGIRSEQYV.

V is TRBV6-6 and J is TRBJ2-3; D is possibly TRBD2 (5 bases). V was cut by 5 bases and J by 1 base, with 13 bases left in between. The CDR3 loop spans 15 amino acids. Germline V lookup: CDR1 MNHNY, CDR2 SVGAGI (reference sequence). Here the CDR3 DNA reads TGTGCCAGCAGTACTAGAGGTGAGGGCACAGATACGCAGTATTTT. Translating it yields CASSTRGEGTDTQYF.